Shown below are 4 T cell receptor beta chains from a single sample sequenced in a study of T-cell memory formation after mild COVID-19. Via MiXCR, TCRdb re-called the 5' RACE reads, giving one row per CDR3 protein. This sample has about 340,000 distinct CDR3 sequences, with around 15% found just once. Sample: PBMCs or a T cell subset sorted from them (not recorded which). The receptors shown here come from a man between 18 and 35 years old who had mild COVID-19 (a few samples of this study predate the infection). Cell type and time point are not known.

This clonotype appeared a few times. CDR3 nucleotide sequence: TGTGCCAGCAGCGTATACGGCGGGGGAAACTACGAGCAGTACTTC. Its protein is CASSVYGGGNYEQYF. The rearrangement links TRBV9 to TRBJ2-7; 7 bases agree with TRBD2. The CDR3 extends over 15 amino acids. Unmatched junction bases numbered 7, after V lost 1 base and J lost 3 bases. Germline values: CDR1 SGDLS, CDR2 YYNGEE.

This rearrangement joins TRBV5-1 to TRBJ2-3, with no clear D. Germline lookup yields CDR1 SGHRS and CDR2 YFSETQ. V was trimmed by 0 bases and J by 6 bases, leaving 11 bases between them. The CDR3 runs 14 residues. CDR3 DNA sequence: TGCGCCAGCAGCTTGGCCAGCGTTGGGGATACGCAGTATTTT. This translates into CASSLASVGDTQYF.

The chain is built from TRBV11-3 and TRBJ2-1; D might be TRBD2 (5 bases). Germline V CDR1 and CDR2: SGHNT, YENEEA. V shed 5 bases and J shed 0 bases, with 14 bases lying between them. This CDR3 region has 16 residues. CDR3 coding DNA: TGTGCCAGCAGCGGCGGGTCCCTGGGCTCCTACAATGAGCAGTTCTTC. This encodes CASSGGSLGSYNEQFF.

The V gene is TRBV3-1, the J gene TRBJ1-2; 9 bases agree with TRBD1. Trimming took 4 bases from V and 3 from J; bases not matched to a gene: 6. Germline V lookup: CDR1 LGHDT, CDR2 YNNKEL (reference sequence). CDR3 length equals 15 residues. The CDR3 region is CASSPVGTGYYGYTF. For the CDR3, the DNA is TGTGCCAGCAGCCCTGTCGGGACAGGGTACTATGGCTACACCTTC.